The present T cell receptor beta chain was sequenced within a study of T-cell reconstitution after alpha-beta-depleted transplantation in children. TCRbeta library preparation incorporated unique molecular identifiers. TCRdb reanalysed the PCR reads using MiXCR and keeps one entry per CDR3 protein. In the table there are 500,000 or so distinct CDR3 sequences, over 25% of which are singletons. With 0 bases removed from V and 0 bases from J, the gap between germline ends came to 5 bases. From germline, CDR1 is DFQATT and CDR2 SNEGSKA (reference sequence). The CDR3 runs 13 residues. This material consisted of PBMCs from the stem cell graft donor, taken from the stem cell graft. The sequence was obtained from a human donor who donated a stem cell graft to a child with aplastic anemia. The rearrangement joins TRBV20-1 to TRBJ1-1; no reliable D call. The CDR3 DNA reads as TGCAGTGCTAGAGAAGACATGAACACTGAAGCTTTCTTT. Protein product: CSAREDMNTEAFF.